Listed below are T cell receptor beta chains from one sample, sequenced in a study of control samples from healthy donors and cancer patients. Data came from immunoSEQ multiplex PCR; TCRdb stores just in-frame clones and leaves some out. The top ten clones hold about 1.2% of a sample with about 65,000 clones, 90% of them seen once. The sample comprised PBMCs. All receptors derive from a woman in her fifties or sixties with colorectal cancer. Each CDR3 is given with its conserved first and last residue. D genes are given only for firm matches. Rows may omit the clone size; those that give it use once, few, many or a size class.

size,D,V,J,DNA,CDR3
NA,NA,TRBV2,TRBJ1-4,TGTGCCAGCAGGAAGGGCAGGGGTTCTAATGAAAAACTGTTTTTT,CASRKGRGSNEKLFF
few,NA,TRBV3-1/TRBV3-2,TRBJ1-2,TGTGCCAGCAGCCGGGGGGCTGTCTATGGCTACACCTTC,CASSRGAVYGYTF
NA,NA,TRBV19,TRBJ1-1,TGTGCCAGTAGTATAGCAAGCCGGGGGGCTTTCTTT,CASSIASRGAFF
NA,TRBD1,TRBV6-5,TRBJ1-1,TGTGCCAGCAGTTCAGGCAGGGGGCGTGGTGAAGCTTTCTTT,CASSSGRGRGEAFF
once,NA,TRBV20-1,TRBJ1-1,TGCAGTGCTAGTAGCGGGCGGTGGACGAACACTGAAGCTTTCTTT,CSASSGRWTNTEAFF
NA,NA,TRBV7-9,TRBJ1-4,TGTGCCAGCAGCTTAACCGGCAGGGGCGTCGAAAAACTGTTTTTT,CASSLTGRGVEKLFF
NA,NA,TRBV28,TRBJ1-2,TGTGCCAGCAGGCCCCCAAACTATGGCTACACCTTC,CASRPPNYGYTF
NA,TRBD1,TRBV3-1/TRBV3-2,TRBJ1-2,TGTGCCAGCAGCCTCGCCGGGACAGGGGCCTATGGCTACACCTTC,CASSLAGTGAYGYTF
NA,NA,TRBV5-1,TRBJ1-1,TGCGCCAGCAGCTTGGGGGCCTATCCGGGAGCCACTGAAGCTTTCTTT,CASSLGAYPGATEAFF
few,NA,TRBV20-1,TRBJ2-3,TGCAGTGCTAGTAGGCGGTTAGCGGAACCGACAGATACGCAGTATTTT,CSASRRLAEPTDTQYF
NA,NA,TRBV5-6,TRBJ1-4,TGTGCCAGCAGCCTGACCCCAACTCGGACCGGAAAACTGTTTTTT,CASSLTPTRTGKLFF
NA,NA,TRBV5-1,TRBJ2-6,TGCGCCAGCAGCCCGACCACAGCGATCTCTGGGGCCAACGTCCTGACTTTC,CASSPTTAISGANVLTF
NA,NA,TRBV11-3,TRBJ2-1,TGTGCCAGCAGCCCCGCTCAGGGTAGGAGGAATGAGCAGTTCTTC,CASSPAQGRRNEQFF
NA,NA,TRBV5-6,TRBJ1-2,TGTGCCAGCAGCTTGATGCCGGCGAGCTATGGCTACACCTTC,CASSLMPASYGYTF
NA,NA,TRBV7-2,TRBJ1-4,TGTGCCAGCAGCTCCGGGAGGGCTAATAATGAAAAACTGTTTTTT,CASSSGRANNEKLFF
NA,NA,TRBV7-2,TRBJ1-5,TGTGCCAGCAGCCTAACCGCCGGGAGTCAACAGCCCCAGCATTTT,CASSLTAGSQQPQHF
NA,TRBD1,TRBV6-5,TRBJ1-1,TGTGCCAGCAGTTACCTCACAGGGGGAAGGACTGAAGCTTTCTTT,CASSYLTGGRTEAFF
NA,NA,TRBV7-6,TRBJ1-2,TGTGCCAGCAGCTTAGCCATGGGAGGGCTCAGCAGGGGTGGCTACACCTTC,CASSLAMGGLSRGGYTF
NA,TRBD1,TRBV9,TRBJ1-1,TGTGCCAGCAGCGTAGCTCCGGGCCAGGGGGCGGCTTTCTTT,CASSVAPGQGAAFF
NA,NA,TRBV1,TRBJ1-4,TGCACCAGCAGCCAAGGAAGACGCCTCTCCGGGACAGAGGACGAAAAACTGTTTTTT,CTSSQGRRLSGTEDEKLFF
NA,NA,TRBV7-9,TRBJ2-5,TGTGCCAGCAGGGGGGTAGAGACCCAGTACTTC,CASRGVETQYF
NA,NA,TRBV24-1,TRBJ2-5,TGTGCCACCAGTGATCCCGGAAAGGAAGAGACCCAGTACTTC,CATSDPGKEETQYF
NA,NA,TRBV11-1,TRBJ2-7,TGTGCCAGCAGCTGGGCTGGGGGTTCGTCCTCCTACGAGCAGTACTTC,CASSWAGGSSSYEQYF
NA,TRBD1,TRBV5-1,TRBJ2-1,TGCGCCAGCAGCGGACAGGGGTATGAGCAGTTCTTC,CASSGQGYEQFF
NA,NA,TRBV7-9,TRBJ2-1,TGTGCCAGCAGCCCAAGGGTCAGGGCGGAGTACAATGAGCAGTTCTTC,CASSPRVRAEYNEQFF
NA,NA,TRBV10-3,TRBJ2-1,TGTGCCTCCCTGAGTCGCAGCGGATCCTACAATGAGCAGTTCTTC,CASLSRSGSYNEQFF
NA,NA,TRBV5-1,TRBJ2-5,TGCGCCAGCAGCCTGGAAGAGACCCAGTACTTC,CASSLEETQYF
NA,TRBD1,TRBV19,TRBJ1-6,TGTGCCAGTAGTACTGAGACAGGGGTTGGGGCACCCCTCCACTTT,CASSTETGVGAPLHF
NA,NA,TRBV6-5,TRBJ1-5,TGTGCCACCGGGACGGAGGATCAGCCCCAGCATTTT,CATGTEDQPQHF
NA,NA,TRBV30,TRBJ2-5,TGTGCCGGAGAGCGTGATCCGGAGACCCAGTACTTC,CAGERDPETQYF
few,NA,TRBV15,TRBJ1-6,TGTGCCACCAGCAGAACTACAGGCAGTAGAGAATCACCCCTCCACTTT,CATSRTTGSRESPLHF
once,TRBD2,TRBV19,TRBJ2-1,TGTGCCAGTAGTATAGCGCGCCTAGCGGGGACCAATGAGCAGTTCTTC,CASSIARLAGTNEQFF
few,NA,TRBV15,TRBJ1-1,TGTGCCACCAGCAGAGATCAGGTTAACACTGAAGCTTTCTTT,CATSRDQVNTEAFF
NA,NA,TRBV7-2,TRBJ2-5,TGTGCCAGCACCCCGTCGGAGACCCAGTACTTC,CASTPSETQYF
NA,NA,TRBV2,TRBJ2-5,TGTGCCAGCAGCCCCGGGGCCCAGTACTTC,CASSPGAQYF
NA,NA,TRBV6-5,TRBJ1-2,TGTGCCAGCAGTCCTCGAAGTTGGGATGGCTACACCTTC,CASSPRSWDGYTF
NA,NA,TRBV2,TRBJ2-5,TGTGCCAGCGACCCCGAACCATATGAGACCCAGTACTTC,CASDPEPYETQYF
once,TRBD2,TRBV3-1/TRBV3-2,TRBJ2-1,TGTGCCAGCAGCCCCATGGTAGCGGGGGGTTACAATGAGCAGTTCTTC,CASSPMVAGGYNEQFF